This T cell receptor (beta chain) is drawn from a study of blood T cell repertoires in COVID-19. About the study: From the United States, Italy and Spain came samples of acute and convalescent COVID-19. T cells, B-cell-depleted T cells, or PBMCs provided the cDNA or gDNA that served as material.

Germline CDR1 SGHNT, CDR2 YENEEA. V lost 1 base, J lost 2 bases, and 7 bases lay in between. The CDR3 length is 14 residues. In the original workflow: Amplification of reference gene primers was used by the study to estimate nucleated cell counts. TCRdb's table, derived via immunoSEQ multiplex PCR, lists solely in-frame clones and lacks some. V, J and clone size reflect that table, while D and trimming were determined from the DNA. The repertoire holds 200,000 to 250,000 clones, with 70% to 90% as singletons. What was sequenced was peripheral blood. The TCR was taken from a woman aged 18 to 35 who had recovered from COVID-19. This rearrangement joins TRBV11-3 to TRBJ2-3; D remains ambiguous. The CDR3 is CASSLGSVTDTQYF. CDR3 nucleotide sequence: TGTGCCAGCAGCTTAGGGTCAGTCACAGATACGCAGTATTTT.